The 9 T cell receptor beta chains below all came from one sample that was sequenced in a study of blood T cells in healthy people across ages. A second about 7 to 11 cycle PCR used barcoded and J-beta primers. TCRdb ran MiXCR on the 5' RACE reads and lists one entry per CDR3 protein. The table lists 850,000 to 950,000 distinct CDR3 sequences, 25% to 35% of them singletons. The specimen was blood. The receptor source for this set is a woman older than 75 in good health.

This clonotype was detected many times. V is TRBV20-1 and J is TRBJ2-3, with D perhaps TRBD1 or TRBD2 (5 bases each). Trimming pared 3 bases from V and 0 bases from J, leaving 7 bases between. CDR3 size: 13 residues. The germline V gene encodes CDR1 DFQATT and CDR2 SNEGSKA (reference sequence). The CDR3 DNA is TGCAGTGCTAGTGGGGACAGCACAGATACGCAGTATTTT. Translating gives CSASGDSTDTQYF.

V and J are TRBV2 and TRBJ2-2; D perhaps matches TRBD1 (7 bases). The V and J ends lost 3 bases and 4 bases respectively, with 15 bases between them. CDR3 length equals 16 residues. Germline CDR1 and CDR2: SNHLY and FYNNEI. CDR3 in DNA: TGTGCCAGCAGTGAGCGGGACAGTCCCTCCACCGGGGAGCTGTTTTTT. Amino acid sequence: CASSERDSPSTGELFF.

J is TRBJ1-2 and V is TRBV19, with TRBD1 matching 7 bases. The CDR3 runs to 15 residues. V gave up 9 bases and J gave up 5 bases; unmatched junction bases: 15. The V gene's germline CDR1 is LNHDA and CDR2 SQIVND (reference sequence). The CDR3 is CASIQPGQSFYGYTF. CDR3 coding DNA: TGTGCCAGCATCCAACCGGGACAGTCGTTTTATGGCTACACCTTC.

The chain employs TRBV24-1 and TRBJ2-3, with 9 nucleotides matching TRBD1. Germline V CDR1 and CDR2: KGHDR, SFDVKD. Trimming at V came to 4 bases and at J to 5 bases, leaving 6 bases not matched to a gene. The CDR3 covers 15 residues. CDR3 sequence reads: CATSDSGTGLDTQYF. The CDR3 DNA sequence: TGTGCCACCAGTGACTCCGGGACAGGGCTAGATACGCAGTATTTT.

On this clonotype: Being one base from a much bigger clone, this may be a read error. This chain connects TRBV7-9 to TRBJ2-5; D gene ambiguous. This CDR3 contains 15 residues. CDR1 and CDR2 from the germline V gene are SEHNR and FQNEAQ (reference sequence). The CDR3 here is CAGSLRPDPQETQYF. For the CDR3, the DNA is TGTGCCGGCAGCTTGCGACCGGATCCCCAAGAGACCCAGTACTTC.

As to this clonotype: At one boundary the junction diverges from the germline segment, which might be a read error. This chain uses TRBV9 with TRBJ1-2; D unclear. Looked up from germline, CDR1 is SGDLS and CDR2 is YYNGEE. This CDR3 region has 13 residues. The CDR3: CARSVEENYGYTF. Here the CDR3 DNA reads TGTGCCCGCAGCGTAGAGGAGAACTATGGCTACACCTTC.

This clonotype was observed a handful of times. The J gene is TRBJ1-5, the V gene TRBV4-2, with 9 bases fitting TRBD1. Germline CDR1 reads LGHNA; CDR2 reads YNFKEQ. The CDR3 has 16 residues. The V and J ends lost 1 base and 7 bases, in that order; junction bases with no gene match: 8. The CDR3 coding sequence is TGTGCCAGCAGCCAAGTTTTGGGACAGGGAGGACAGCCCCAGCATTTT. As protein: CASSQVLGQGGQPQHF.

This clonotype has at least ten counts. V gene TRBV6-5 combines with J gene TRBJ2-1; the match to TRBD2 covers 15 bases. This CDR3 is built from 17 residues. Germline trimming cut 0 bases from V and 7 bases from J; bases unmatched to any gene: 4. CDR1 is MNHEY and CDR2 is SVGAGI in the germline V gene. CDR3 nucleotide sequence: TGTGCCAGCAGTTACTCCCGGACTAGCGGGGGGGCGAATGAGCAGTTCTTC. Encoded protein: CASSYSRTSGGANEQFF.

On this clonotype: A much larger clonotype is one base distant, so this may be a read error. The rearrangement uses TRBV10-3 and TRBJ1-2; TRBD1 is a possible D gene (6 bases). V lost 6 bases and J lost 7, with 18 bases in between. This CDR3 region has 14 residues. Looked up from germline, CDR1 is ENHRY and CDR2 is SYGVKD. Here the CDR3 DNA reads TGTGCCATCAGGGAGGACCAGGGGCGGTTTGGCTACACCTTC. It codes for CAIREDQGRFGYTF.